This is a list of T cell receptor beta chains from one sample in a study of T cells in tuberculosis. The data were produced by immunoSEQ multiplex PCR, yet TCRdb's version contains in-frame clones alone and is incomplete. Of some 41,000 clones listed, approximately 94% are singletons. The sequenced sample was PBMCs. Receptor source: a donor aged 10-29 years with latent tuberculosis or without tuberculosis infection. Some clones in this sample may be carry-over from other donors' samples. Each CDR3 is given with its conserved first and last residue. The order of the fields is V gene, clone size, J gene, D gene, CDR3 protein, CDR3 DNA. The D gene is left open where the match is weak. Not every row has a clone size; where given, it reads once, few, many or a size class.

v_gene: TRBV19; abundance: NA; j_gene: TRBJ1-1; d_gene: NA; CDR3aa: CASSIAVTTGHTEAFF; CDR3nt: TGTGCCAGTAGTATCGCCGTAACCACAGGCCACACTGAAGCTTTCTTT
v_gene: TRBV4-3; abundance: NA; j_gene: TRBJ2-7; d_gene: NA; CDR3aa: CASSPTRGSSYEQYF; CDR3nt: TGCGCCAGCAGCCCGACGCGGGGCAGCTCCTACGAGCAGTACTTC
v_gene: TRBV19; abundance: NA; j_gene: TRBJ1-2; d_gene: TRBD1; CDR3aa: CASSTGTAHNYTF; CDR3nt: TGTGCCAGTAGTACCGGGACAGCCCATAACTACACCTTC
v_gene: TRBV6-1; abundance: NA; j_gene: TRBJ1-5; d_gene: NA; CDR3aa: CASSDDKITTGRSNQPQHF; CDR3nt: TGTGCCAGCAGTGACGACAAGATAACGACAGGCCGTAGCAATCAGCCCCAGCATTTT
v_gene: TRBV27; abundance: once; j_gene: TRBJ2-7; d_gene: NA; CDR3aa: CASSRTESSYEQYF; CDR3nt: TGTGCCAGCAGCCGGACAGAAAGCTCCTACGAGCAGTACTTC
v_gene: TRBV4-3; abundance: NA; j_gene: TRBJ2-3; d_gene: TRBD2; CDR3aa: CASSQDALAGNADTQYF; CDR3nt: TGCGCCAGCAGCCAAGATGCACTAGCGGGGAACGCAGATACGCAGTATTTT
v_gene: TRBV4-3; abundance: NA; j_gene: TRBJ1-6; d_gene: NA; CDR3aa: CASSHEQADTNSPLHF; CDR3nt: TGCGCCAGCAGCCATGAACAGGCCGATACCAATTCACCCCTCCACTTT
v_gene: TRBV6-5; abundance: NA; j_gene: TRBJ2-7; d_gene: TRBD1; CDR3aa: CASSYSAGGYEQYF; CDR3nt: TGTGCCAGCAGTTACTCGGCAGGGGGCTACGAGCAGTACTTC
v_gene: TRBV7-3; abundance: NA; j_gene: TRBJ2-1; d_gene: TRBD1; CDR3aa: CASSIPGQGNEQFF; CDR3nt: TGTGCCAGCAGCATTCCCGGACAGGGGAATGAGCAGTTCTTC
v_gene: TRBV27; abundance: NA; j_gene: TRBJ2-7; d_gene: NA; CDR3aa: CASSLARAYEQYF; CDR3nt: TGTGCCAGCAGTTTAGCCAGGGCCTACGAGCAGTACTTC
v_gene: TRBV30; abundance: once; j_gene: TRBJ2-7; d_gene: TRBD1; CDR3aa: CAWGTGDFYEQYF; CDR3nt: TGTGCCTGGGGGACAGGGGACTTCTACGAGCAGTACTTC
v_gene: TRBV5-1; abundance: NA; j_gene: TRBJ2-7; d_gene: NA; CDR3aa: CASSLGETGGGSYEQYF; CDR3nt: TGCGCCAGCAGCTTGGGGGAGACAGGCGGTGGAAGTTACGAGCAGTACTTC
v_gene: TRBV5-1; abundance: NA; j_gene: TRBJ1-5; d_gene: TRBD1; CDR3aa: CASSYGTGEDQPQHF; CDR3nt: TGCGCCAGCAGCTACGGGACAGGGGAAGATCAGCCCCAGCATTTT
v_gene: TRBV12-5; abundance: NA; j_gene: TRBJ2-7; d_gene: NA; CDR3aa: CASMRESTTYEQYF; CDR3nt: TGTGCTAGTATGAGGGAATCCACCACCTACGAGCAGTACTTC
v_gene: TRBV7-9; abundance: once; j_gene: TRBJ1-2; d_gene: TRBD1; CDR3aa: CASSDAGDRSHGYTF; CDR3nt: TGTGCCAGCAGCGATGCCGGGGACAGGAGCCATGGCTACACCTTC
v_gene: TRBV19; abundance: NA; j_gene: TRBJ1-3; d_gene: NA; CDR3aa: CASSMFGNSIYF; CDR3nt: TGTGCCAGTAGTATGTTCGGCAACAGCATATATTTT
v_gene: TRBV5-1; abundance: NA; j_gene: TRBJ2-3; d_gene: TRBD2; CDR3aa: CASSPYLAGGTDTQYF; CDR3nt: TGCGCCAGCAGCCCCTATCTAGCGGGGGGCACAGATACGCAGTATTTT
v_gene: TRBV2; abundance: NA; j_gene: TRBJ1-3; d_gene: NA; CDR3aa: CASQADSSGNTIYF; CDR3nt: TGTGCCAGCCAGGCCGATAGCTCTGGAAACACCATATATTTT
v_gene: TRBV27; abundance: NA; j_gene: TRBJ2-1; d_gene: TRBD1; CDR3aa: CASSLTGMGEQFF; CDR3nt: TGTGCCAGCAGTCTGACAGGGATGGGTGAGCAGTTCTTC
v_gene: TRBV10-3; abundance: NA; j_gene: TRBJ1-5; d_gene: NA; CDR3aa: CAIRAGVGKPQHF; CDR3nt: TGTGCCATCAGGGCAGGGGTAGGGAAGCCCCAGCATTTT
v_gene: TRBV6-5; abundance: NA; j_gene: TRBJ2-7; d_gene: NA; CDR3aa: CASSLVAGLLSYEQYF; CDR3nt: TGTGCCAGCAGTTTGGTCGCAGGGCTTCTCTCCTACGAGCAGTACTTC
v_gene: TRBV27; abundance: NA; j_gene: TRBJ2-1; d_gene: TRBD1; CDR3aa: CASSLSTGGTYNEQFF; CDR3nt: TGTGCCAGCAGTTTATCTACAGGGGGGACCTACAATGAGCAGTTCTTC
v_gene: TRBV19; abundance: NA; j_gene: TRBJ1-2; d_gene: TRBD1; CDR3aa: CASSTDREGGYTF; CDR3nt: TGTGCCAGTAGTACGGACAGGGAGGGCGGCTACACCTTC
v_gene: TRBV7-2; abundance: NA; j_gene: TRBJ2-7; d_gene: NA; CDR3aa: CASLYEPGYEQYF; CDR3nt: TGTGCCAGCCTTTACGAACCGGGTTACGAGCAGTACTTC
v_gene: TRBV7-9; abundance: NA; j_gene: TRBJ1-1; d_gene: NA; CDR3aa: CASSKGDEAFF; CDR3nt: TGTGCCAGCAGCAAGGGGGATGAAGCTTTCTTT
v_gene: TRBV5-1; abundance: NA; j_gene: TRBJ1-2; d_gene: NA; CDR3aa: CASSLSGSGGYTF; CDR3nt: TGCGCCAGCAGCTTATCAGGGTCTGGTGGCTACACCTTC
v_gene: TRBV12-5; abundance: NA; j_gene: TRBJ1-1; d_gene: NA; CDR3aa: CASGLVLARPMNTEAFF; CDR3nt: TGTGCTAGTGGTTTGGTACTTGCACGTCCCATGAACACTGAAGCTTTCTTT
v_gene: TRBV7-9; abundance: NA; j_gene: TRBJ1-2; d_gene: NA; CDR3aa: CASSSNVDYGYTF; CDR3nt: TGTGCCAGCAGTTCGAATGTAGACTATGGCTACACCTTC
v_gene: TRBV18; abundance: NA; j_gene: TRBJ2-7; d_gene: NA; CDR3aa: CASSPRLAPRYEQYF; CDR3nt: TGTGCCAGCTCACCACGTCTAGCGCCGCGCTACGAGCAGTACTTC
v_gene: TRBV19; abundance: NA; j_gene: TRBJ1-3; d_gene: NA; CDR3aa: CASRFVSGNTIYF; CDR3nt: TGTGCCAGTAGATTCGTATCTGGAAACACCATATATTTT
v_gene: TRBV30; abundance: NA; j_gene: TRBJ1-5; d_gene: NA; CDR3aa: CAWSVGPNQPQHF; CDR3nt: TGTGCCTGGAGTGTGGGCCCTAATCAGCCCCAGCATTTT
v_gene: TRBV4-3; abundance: NA; j_gene: TRBJ1-6; d_gene: TRBD1; CDR3aa: CASSQDLPGTAINSPLHF; CDR3nt: TGCGCCAGCAGCCAAGATTTGCCCGGGACAGCGATTAATTCACCCCTCCACTTT
v_gene: TRBV27; abundance: NA; j_gene: TRBJ1-1; d_gene: TRBD1; CDR3aa: CASSLRDRGTEAFF; CDR3nt: TGTGCCAGCAGCCTCCGGGACAGGGGAACTGAAGCTTTCTTT